The present entry profiles one T cell receptor beta chain with its context. Its cognate antigen is unknown. Some clones are missing from TCRdb's copy, which holds only in-frame ones; the method was immunoSEQ multiplex PCR. The table shows 1.4 million or so clones, with about 98.5% occurring only once. The entry originates in a study of shared clonotypes between healthy human individuals. Overall study: Per donor, three plates held CD4 naive cells, three held CD4 memory, two held CD8 naive and one held CD8 memory. Study findings and constraints: The donor pool, a small one, limited the genetic and exposure-history diversity represented. Only blood samples were collected, and tissue repertoires likely differ.

The CDR3 has 16 amino acids. The V and J ends lost 7 bases and 6 bases, in that order; junction bases with no gene match: 14. Looked up from germline, CDR1 is SGHRS and CDR2 is YFSETQ. Memory CD4+ cells were the fraction left after CD45RA+ naive selection. This clonotype was obtained from a man aged 25 to 45 in good health. The specimen sequenced was naive CD4+ T cells sorted from blood. Sample subset: CD45RA+ positively selected. The gene calls are TRBV5-1 and TRBJ2-1; 9 nucleotides match TRBD2. Written as DNA, the CDR3 is TGCGCCAGCCTCTTGGGTAGCGGGAGTGTCCCCAATGAGCAGTTCTTC. Protein product: CASLLGSGSVPNEQFF.